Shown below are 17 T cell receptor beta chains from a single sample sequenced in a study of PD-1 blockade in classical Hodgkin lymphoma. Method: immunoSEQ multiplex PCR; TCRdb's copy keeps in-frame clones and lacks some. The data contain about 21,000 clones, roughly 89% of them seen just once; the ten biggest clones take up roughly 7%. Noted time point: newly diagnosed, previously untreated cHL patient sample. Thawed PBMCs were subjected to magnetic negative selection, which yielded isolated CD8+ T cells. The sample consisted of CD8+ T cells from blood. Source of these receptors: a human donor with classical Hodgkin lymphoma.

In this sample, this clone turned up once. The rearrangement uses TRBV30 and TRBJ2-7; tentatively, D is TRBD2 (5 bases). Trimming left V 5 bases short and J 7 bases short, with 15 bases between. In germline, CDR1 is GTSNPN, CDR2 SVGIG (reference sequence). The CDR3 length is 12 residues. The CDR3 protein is CAWGVASREQYF. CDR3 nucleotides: TGTGCCTGGGGGGTGGCTAGCAGAGAGCAGTACTTC. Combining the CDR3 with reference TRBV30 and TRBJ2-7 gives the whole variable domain SQTIHQWPATLVQPVGSPLSLECTVEGTSNPNLYWYRQAAGRGLQLLFYSVGIGQISSEVPQNLSASRPQDRQFILSSKKLLLSDSGFYLCAWGVASREQYFGPGTRLTVT.

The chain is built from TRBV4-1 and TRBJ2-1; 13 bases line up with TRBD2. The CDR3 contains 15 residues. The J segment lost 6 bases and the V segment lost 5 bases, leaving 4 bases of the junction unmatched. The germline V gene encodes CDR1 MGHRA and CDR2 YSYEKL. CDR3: CASSTRLAGGNEQFF. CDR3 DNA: TGCGCCAGCAGCACTCGACTAGCGGGAGGCAATGAGCAGTTCTTC.

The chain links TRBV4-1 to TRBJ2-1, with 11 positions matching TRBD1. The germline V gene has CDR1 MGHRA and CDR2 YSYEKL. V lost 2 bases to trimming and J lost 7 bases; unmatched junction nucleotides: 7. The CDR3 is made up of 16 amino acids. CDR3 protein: CASSQTGTGGRNEQFF. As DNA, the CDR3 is TGCGCCAGCAGCCAAACCGGGACAGGGGGAAGAAATGAGCAGTTCTTC.

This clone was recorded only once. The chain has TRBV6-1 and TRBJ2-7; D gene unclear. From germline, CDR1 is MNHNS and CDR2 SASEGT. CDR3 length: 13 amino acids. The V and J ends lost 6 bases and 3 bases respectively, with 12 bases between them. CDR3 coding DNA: TGTGCCAGCAGGCGCCGCCTAAGCTACGAGCAGTACTTC. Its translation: CASRRRLSYEQYF.

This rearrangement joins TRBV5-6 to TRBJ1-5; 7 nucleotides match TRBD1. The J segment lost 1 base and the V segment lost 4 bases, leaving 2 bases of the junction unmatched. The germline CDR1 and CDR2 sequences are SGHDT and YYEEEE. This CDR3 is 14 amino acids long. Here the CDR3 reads CASSLTGSNQPQHF. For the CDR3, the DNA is TGTGCCAGCAGCCTGACAGGGAGCAATCAGCCCCAGCATTTT.

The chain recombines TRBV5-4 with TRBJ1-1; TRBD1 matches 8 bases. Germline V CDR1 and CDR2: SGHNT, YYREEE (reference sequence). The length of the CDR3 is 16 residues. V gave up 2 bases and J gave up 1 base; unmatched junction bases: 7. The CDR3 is CASSFLTGGANTEAFF. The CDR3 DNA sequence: TGTGCCAGCAGCTTTTTAACAGGGGGGGCGAACACTGAAGCTTTCTTT. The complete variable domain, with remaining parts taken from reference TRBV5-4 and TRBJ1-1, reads ETGVTQSPTHLIKTRGQQVTLRCSSQSGHNTVSWYQQALGQGPQFIFQYYREEENGRGNFPPRFSGLQFPNYSSELNVNALELDDSALYLCASSFLTGGANTEAFFGQGTRLTVV.

As DNA, the CDR3 is TGCAGTGCTGTCGTCGGTGGCGAGCAGTACTTC. The encoded protein is CSAVVGGEQYF. The genes are TRBV20-1 and TRBJ2-7; no clear D gene. Germline-derived CDR1 and CDR2 are DFQATT and SNEGSKA (reference sequence). V lost 5 bases and J 6 bases, leaving 11 bases between the germline ends. There are 11 residues in the CDR3.

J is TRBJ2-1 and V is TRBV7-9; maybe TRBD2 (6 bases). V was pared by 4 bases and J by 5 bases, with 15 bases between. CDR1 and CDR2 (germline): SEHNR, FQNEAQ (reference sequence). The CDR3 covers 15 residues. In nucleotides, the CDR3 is TGTGCCAGCAGCTACCCCGGGAGTAGCCACAATGAGCAGTTCTTC. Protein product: CASSYPGSSHNEQFF.

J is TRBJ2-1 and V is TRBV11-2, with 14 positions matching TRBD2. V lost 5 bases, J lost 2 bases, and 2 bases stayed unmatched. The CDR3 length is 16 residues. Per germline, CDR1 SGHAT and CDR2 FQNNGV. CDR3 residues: CASSPTSGRAYNEQFF. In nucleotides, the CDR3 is TGTGCCAGCAGCCCGACTAGCGGGAGGGCCTACAATGAGCAGTTCTTC.

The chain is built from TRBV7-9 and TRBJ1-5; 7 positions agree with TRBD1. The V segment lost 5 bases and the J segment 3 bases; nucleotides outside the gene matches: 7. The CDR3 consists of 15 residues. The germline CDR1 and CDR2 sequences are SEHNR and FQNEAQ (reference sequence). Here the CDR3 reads CASSTGTELNQPQHF. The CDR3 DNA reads TGTGCCAGCAGCACCGGGACAGAACTCAATCAGCCCCAGCATTTT. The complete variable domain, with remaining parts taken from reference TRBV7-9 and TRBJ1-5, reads DTGVSQNPRHKITKRGQNVTFRCDPISEHNRLYWYRQTLGQGPEFLTYFQNEAQLEKSRLLSDRFSAERPKGSFSTLEIQRTEQGDSAMYLCASSTGTELNQPQHFGDGTRLSIL.

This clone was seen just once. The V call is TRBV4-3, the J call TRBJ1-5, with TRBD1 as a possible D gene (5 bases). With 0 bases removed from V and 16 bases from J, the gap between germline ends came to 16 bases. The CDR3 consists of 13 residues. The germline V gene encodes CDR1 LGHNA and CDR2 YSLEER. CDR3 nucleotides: TGCGCCAGCAGCCAAGAGAGTGGGACCCAGCTCCATTTT. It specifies CASSQESGTQLHF.

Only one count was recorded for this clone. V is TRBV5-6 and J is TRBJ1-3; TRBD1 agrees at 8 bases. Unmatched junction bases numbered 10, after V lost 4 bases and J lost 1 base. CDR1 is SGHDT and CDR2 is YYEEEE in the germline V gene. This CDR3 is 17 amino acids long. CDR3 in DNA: TGTGCCAGCAGCCTTACCGCGACAGGGGAATCTGGAAACACCATATATTTT. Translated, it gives CASSLTATGESGNTIYF.

The CDR3 spells CASSLLPSGTLRNEQFF. The CDR3 DNA reads TGCGCCAGCAGCTTGTTGCCTAGCGGGACCCTTAGGAATGAGCAGTTCTTC. This rearrangement joins TRBV5-1 to TRBJ2-1, with 9 bases aligning to TRBD2. Germline lookup yields CDR1 SGHRS and CDR2 YFSETQ. This CDR3 contains 17 residues. V shed 1 base, J shed 7 bases, and the junction held 12 bases outside the gene matches.

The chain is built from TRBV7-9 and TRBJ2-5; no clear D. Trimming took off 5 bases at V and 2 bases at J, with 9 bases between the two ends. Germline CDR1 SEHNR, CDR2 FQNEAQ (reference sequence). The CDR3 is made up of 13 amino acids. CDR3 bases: TGTGCCAGCAGCCGAGTGGCACAAGAGACCCAGTACTTC. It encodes CASSRVAQETQYF.

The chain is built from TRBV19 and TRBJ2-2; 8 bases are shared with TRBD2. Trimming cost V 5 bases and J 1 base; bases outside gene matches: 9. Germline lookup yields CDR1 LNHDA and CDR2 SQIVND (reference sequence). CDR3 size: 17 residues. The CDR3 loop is CASSPRGGRMNTGELFF. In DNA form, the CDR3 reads TGTGCCAGTAGTCCTAGGGGCGGGAGGATGAACACCGGGGAGCTGTTTTTT.

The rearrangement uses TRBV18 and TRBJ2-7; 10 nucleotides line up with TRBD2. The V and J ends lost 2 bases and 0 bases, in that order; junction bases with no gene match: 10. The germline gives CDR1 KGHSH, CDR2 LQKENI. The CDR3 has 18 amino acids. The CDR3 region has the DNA TGTGCCAGCTCACCAGGTATAGCGGGAGGCCAAATCTCCTACGAGCAGTACTTC. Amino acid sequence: CASSPGIAGGQISYEQYF.

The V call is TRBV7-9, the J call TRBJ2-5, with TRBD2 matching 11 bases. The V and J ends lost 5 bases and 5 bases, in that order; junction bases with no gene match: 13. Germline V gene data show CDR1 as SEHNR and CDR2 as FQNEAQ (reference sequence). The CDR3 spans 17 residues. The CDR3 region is CASSARTSGRTHETQYF. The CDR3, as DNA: TGTGCCAGCAGCGCCCGGACTAGCGGGCGGACACATGAGACCCAGTACTTC.